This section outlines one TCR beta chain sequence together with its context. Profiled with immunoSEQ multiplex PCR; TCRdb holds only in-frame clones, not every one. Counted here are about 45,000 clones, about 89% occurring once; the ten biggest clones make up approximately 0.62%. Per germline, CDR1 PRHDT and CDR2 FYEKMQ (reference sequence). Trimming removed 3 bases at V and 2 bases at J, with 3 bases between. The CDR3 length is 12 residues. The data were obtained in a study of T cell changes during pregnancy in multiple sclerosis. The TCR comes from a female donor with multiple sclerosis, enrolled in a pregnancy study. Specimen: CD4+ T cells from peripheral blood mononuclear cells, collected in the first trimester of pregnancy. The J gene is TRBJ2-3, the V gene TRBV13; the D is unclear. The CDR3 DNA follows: TGTGCCAGCAGCTTTCTCACAGATACGCAGTATTTT. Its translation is CASSFLTDTQYF.